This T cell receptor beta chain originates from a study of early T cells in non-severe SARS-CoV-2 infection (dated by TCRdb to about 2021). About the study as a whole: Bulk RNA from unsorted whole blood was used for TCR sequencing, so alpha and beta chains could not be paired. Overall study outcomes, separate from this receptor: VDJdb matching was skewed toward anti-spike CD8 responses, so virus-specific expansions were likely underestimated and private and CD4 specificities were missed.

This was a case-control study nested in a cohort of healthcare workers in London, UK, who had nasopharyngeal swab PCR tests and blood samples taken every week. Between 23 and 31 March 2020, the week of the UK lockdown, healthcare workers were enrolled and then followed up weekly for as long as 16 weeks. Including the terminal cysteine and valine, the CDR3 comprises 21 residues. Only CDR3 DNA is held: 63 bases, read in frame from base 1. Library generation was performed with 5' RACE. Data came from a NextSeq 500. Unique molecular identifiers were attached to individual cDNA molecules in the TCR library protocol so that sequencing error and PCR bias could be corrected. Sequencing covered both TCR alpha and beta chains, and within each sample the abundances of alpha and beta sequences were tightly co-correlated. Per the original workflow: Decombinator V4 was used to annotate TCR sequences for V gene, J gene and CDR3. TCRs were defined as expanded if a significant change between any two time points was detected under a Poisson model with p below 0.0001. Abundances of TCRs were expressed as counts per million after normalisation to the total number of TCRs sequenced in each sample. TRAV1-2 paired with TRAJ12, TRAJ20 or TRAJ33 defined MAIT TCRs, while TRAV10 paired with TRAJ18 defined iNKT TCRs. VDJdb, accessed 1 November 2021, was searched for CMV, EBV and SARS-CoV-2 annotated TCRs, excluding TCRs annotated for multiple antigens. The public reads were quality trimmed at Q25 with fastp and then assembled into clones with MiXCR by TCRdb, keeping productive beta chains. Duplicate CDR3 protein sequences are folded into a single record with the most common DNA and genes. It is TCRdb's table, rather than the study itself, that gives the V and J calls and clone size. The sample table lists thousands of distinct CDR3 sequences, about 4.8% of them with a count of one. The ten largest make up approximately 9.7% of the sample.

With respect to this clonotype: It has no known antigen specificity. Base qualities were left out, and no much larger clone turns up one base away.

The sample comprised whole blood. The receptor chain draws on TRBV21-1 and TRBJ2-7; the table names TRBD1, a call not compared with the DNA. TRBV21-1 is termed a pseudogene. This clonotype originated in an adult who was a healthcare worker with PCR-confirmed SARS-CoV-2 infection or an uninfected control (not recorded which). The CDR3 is CASSKEAGDRSSPSSTYEQYV. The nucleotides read TGTGCCAGCAGCAAGGAAGCAGGGGATCGATCCTCCCCCAGCAGTACCTACGAGCAGTACGTC.